The clone carrying this T cell receptor (beta chain) has more than one count but fewer than ten. Its antigen is undetermined. Trimming stripped 4 bases from V and 2 bases from J, with 18 bases between. This CDR3 is 16 amino acids long. CDR1 is SGHRS, CDR2 YFSETQ, per germline. The data derive from a study of T-cell reconstitution after alpha-beta-depleted transplantation in children. As it was prepared, the TCRbeta library received unique molecular identifiers. TCRdb re-called the PCR reads with MiXCR, one entry per CDR3 protein. The sample records roughly 420,000 distinct CDR3 sequences, roughly 15% being singletons. General study findings and limits: Reports say that about two months after transplant, the alpha-beta T cells came out of several hundred graft clones that had expanded. From surviving recipient T cells and thymic progenitors came the high day-60 TCRbeta diversity observed in some patients. By one year post-transplant, T-cell counts and diversity largely arose from T cells that were newly produced.

Sequenced material: PBMCs, mostly from graft donor cells, taken 360 days after TCRalphabeta/CD19-depleted stem cell transplant. The rearrangement uses TRBV5-1 and TRBJ1-1, with D maybe TRBD1 (5 bases). This clonotype originated in a boy under two years old who had a stem cell transplant for Wiskott-Aldrich syndrome, so the T cells may come from the graft donor. The CDR3 bases are TGCGCCAGCAGCCCGCTGGTGGGGGGAGCCAACACTGAAGCTTTCTTT. Protein sequence: CASSPLVGGANTEAFF.